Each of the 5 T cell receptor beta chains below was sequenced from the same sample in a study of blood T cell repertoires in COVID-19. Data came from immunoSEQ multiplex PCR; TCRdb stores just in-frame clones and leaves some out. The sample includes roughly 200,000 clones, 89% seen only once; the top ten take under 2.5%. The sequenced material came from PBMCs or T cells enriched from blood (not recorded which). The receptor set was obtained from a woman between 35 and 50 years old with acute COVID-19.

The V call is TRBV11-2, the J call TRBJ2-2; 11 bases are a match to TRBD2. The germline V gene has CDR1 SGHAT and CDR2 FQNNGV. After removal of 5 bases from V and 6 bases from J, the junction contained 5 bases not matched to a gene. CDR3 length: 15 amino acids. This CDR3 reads CASSPGTSGPGELFF. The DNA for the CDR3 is TGTGCCAGCAGCCCCGGGACTAGCGGTCCCGGGGAGCTGTTTTTT.

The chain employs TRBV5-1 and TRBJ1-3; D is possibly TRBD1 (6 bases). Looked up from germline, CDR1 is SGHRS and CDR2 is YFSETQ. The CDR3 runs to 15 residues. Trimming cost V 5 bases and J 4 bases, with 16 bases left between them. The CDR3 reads CASRPTGNAGNTIYF. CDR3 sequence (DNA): TGCGCCAGCAGACCTACAGGGAACGCCGGAAACACCATATATTTT. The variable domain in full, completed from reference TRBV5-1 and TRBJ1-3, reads KAGVTQTPRYLIKTRGQQVTLSCSPISGHRSVSWYQQTPGQGLQFLFEYFSETQRNKGNFPGRFSGRQFSNSRSEMNVSTLELGDSALYLCASRPTGNAGNTIYFGEGSWLTVV.

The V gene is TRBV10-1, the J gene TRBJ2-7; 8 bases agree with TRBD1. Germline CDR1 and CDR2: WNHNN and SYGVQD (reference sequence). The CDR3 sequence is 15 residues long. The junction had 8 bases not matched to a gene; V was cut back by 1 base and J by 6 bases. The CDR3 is CASSEYGTGFVEQYF. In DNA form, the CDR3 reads TGCGCCAGCAGTGAGTATGGGACAGGTTTCGTCGAGCAGTACTTC.

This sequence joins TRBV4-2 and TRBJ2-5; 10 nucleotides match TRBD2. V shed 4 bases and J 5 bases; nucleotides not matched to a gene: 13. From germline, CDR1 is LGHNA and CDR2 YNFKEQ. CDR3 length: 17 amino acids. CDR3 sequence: CASSRQLAGSSGETQYF. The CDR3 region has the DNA TGTGCCAGCAGCCGTCAACTAGCGGGGTCTAGTGGGGAGACCCAGTACTTC.

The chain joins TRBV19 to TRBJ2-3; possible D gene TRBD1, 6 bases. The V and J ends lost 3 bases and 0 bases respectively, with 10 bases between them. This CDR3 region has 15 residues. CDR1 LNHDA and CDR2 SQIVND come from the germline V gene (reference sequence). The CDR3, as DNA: TGTGCCAGTAGTATTACAGGGATAAGCACAGATACGCAGTATTTT. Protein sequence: CASSITGISTDTQYF.